This T cell receptor beta chain was recovered during a study of CXCR3-negative and CXCR3-positive naive CD8 T cells. CDR3 size: 16 residues. Germline CDR1 reads SGDLS; CDR2 reads YYNGEE. The study made its TRB cDNA libraries by 5' RACE, adding UMI labels. With the 5' RACE reads reprocessed, TCRdb shows one record per CDR3 protein and no DNA. Its listing shows roughly 7,500 distinct CDR3 sequences. Specimen: naive CXCR3- CD8+ T cells from blood. Indicated subset: CD45RO-CCR7+CD27+CD95- naive CD8+ T cells lacking CXCR3 (TNR3-). The TCR comes from a human donor in good health. Some clones in this sample may be carry-over from other donors' samples. The chain joins TRBV9 to TRBJ1-1; TCRdb's D gene call, TRBD1, goes unchecked for lack of DNA. This chain's CDR3 is CASSVGAGQKNTEAFF.